The entry below describes one T cell receptor beta chain. As yet, its antigen is unknown. Documented time point: week 5, during vaccination. Every vaccine dose comprised 300 ug of mutant IDH1 20-mer peptide plus topical imiquimod. The donors' diagnosis was new WHO grade 3 or 4 astrocytoma that was IDH1-mutant and ATRX-lost. The entry originates in a study of a mutant IDH1 vaccine in newly diagnosed glioma. Study-level information: Administration of eight vaccinations to patients took place in weeks 1, 3, 5, 7, 11, 15, 19, 23. Vaccination was launched 4-6 weeks after radiotherapy alone, or with temozolomide cycles. Treated patients showed a male proportion of roughly 62%, a female proportion of roughly 38%, and a mean age of about 41 years.

Profiled with immunoSEQ multiplex PCR; TCRdb holds only in-frame clones, not every one. Among some 60,000 clones listed, approximately 90% were seen once. The germline CDR1 and CDR2 sequences are MDHEN and SYDVKM. The CDR3 extends over 14 amino acids. Trimming removed 6 bases from V and 0 bases from J; junction bases left unmatched: 5. The TCR was taken from a woman aged 40 to 50 with glioma. Source: PBMCs, taken from a glioma patient whose treatment included an IDH1 peptide vaccine. The rearrangement uses TRBV28 and TRBJ2-7; 7 bases match TRBD1. CDR3 residues: CASSPTGSSYEQYF. In DNA form, the CDR3 reads TGTGCCAGCAGCCCGACAGGGAGCTCCTACGAGCAGTACTTC.